This T cell receptor beta chain was captured by sequencing in a study of cytomegalovirus exposure and HLA in healthy donors. Points from the study as a whole: In most subjects, TCR beta sequences reportedly gave accurate predictions of HLA-A and HLA-B alleles.

Trimming took off 5 bases at V and 4 bases at J, with 4 bases between the two ends. From germline, CDR1 is ENHRY and CDR2 SYGVKD. The CDR3 consists of 11 residues. Comments on this clone: Its matching antigen is unknown.

Primers for the PCR totalled 60 Vbeta and 13 Jbeta. Assay used: immunoSEQ multiplex PCR; TCRdb lists only in-frame clones, some missing. The table shows around 130,000 clones, with about 69% occurring only once. The origin of this receptor is a man aged 25-45 years in good health and CMV-seronegative. The chain couples TRBV10-3 to TRBJ2-3; D is ambiguous. Specimen: PBMCs. This CDR3 is CAISFSDTQYF. CDR3 nucleotides: TGTGCCATCAGTTTCTCAGATACGCAGTATTTT.